This TCR beta chain was recorded in a study of long-term antiretroviral therapy in people with HIV. Study outcomes and limitations: The study collected no data on ART adherence, viral resistance or therapy changes. Whereas controls had wider CDR3 length ranges, HIV repertoires had narrower ones.

As for this clone: Its specificity is not known.

Investigators performed immunoSEQ version v3.0 at survey level. A per-sample goal of roughly 40,000-50,000 T-cell genomes was targeted by sequencing. The table came from immunoSEQ multiplex PCR; TCRdb's copy has only in-frame clones and leaves some out. Found here are over 40,000 clones, 85% to 95% of them singletons; the top ten hold less than 2.5%. The germline V gene has CDR1 GTSNPN and CDR2 SVGIG (reference sequence). CDR3 length: 14 residues. V was shortened by 5 bases and J by 4 bases, with 17 bases between the two germline ends. The rearrangement uses TRBV30 and TRBJ2-5; weak D call: TRBD1 (6 bases). Sequencing was performed on unsorted PBMCs, taken 9 to 9.5 years after starting antiretroviral therapy. The TCR comes from a man under 40 with HIV. The CDR3 here is CAWAGTRGRETQYF. CDR3 nucleotide sequence: TGTGCCTGGGCCGGGACACGTGGTAGAGAGACCCAGTACTTC. Combining the CDR3 with reference TRBV30 and TRBJ2-5 gives the whole variable domain SQTIHQWPATLVQPVGSPLSLECTVEGTSNPNLYWYRQAAGRGLQLLFYSVGIGQISSEVPQNLSASRPQDRQFILSSKKLLLSDSGFYLCAWAGTRGRETQYFGPGTRLLVL.